This T cell receptor (beta chain) was captured by sequencing in a study of technical replicates of blood from a handful of donors (dated by TCRdb to 2015 to 2018). Concerning this clone: It lacks a known antigen. No base quality values were provided; no much bigger clone lies one nucleotide off.

Library creation used the immunoSEQ multiplex PCR assay. TCRdb carries this immuneACCESS record with in-frame sequences only. Its versions omit some clonotypes, under half of them owing to an unresolved V gene in the studies checked, with the rest unexplained. The sample profile shows approximately 50,000 clones; roughly 95% of them were found once. Under 0.45% of the sample lies in the top ten. Trimming takes 3 bases off V and 11 bases off J; junction bases not matched to a gene: 16. The CDR3 sequence holds 16 residues, the cysteine and phenylalanine included. The DNA shown is the 48-base CDR3, in frame from base 1. Reading the germline V gene gives CDR1 SGHTA and CDR2 FQGNSA.

The V and J genes are TRBV7-2 and TRBJ1-1, with 9 bases in between that match TRBD1. The source is a human donor in good health. Sequencing input: T cells isolated from PBMCs. The nucleotide sequence reads TGTGCCAGCAGCTTCTCCCGGACAGGGGCCATCCACGGGGCTTTCTTT. Protein translation: CASSFSRTGAIHGAFF.